These 21 T cell receptor beta chains were all obtained from the same sample, sequenced in a study of glioma-infiltrating T cells. Using RNA template, CDR3s of TCR alpha and beta were amplified with iRepertoire arm-PCR. TCRdb reprocessed the multiplex PCR reads with MiXCR, giving one entry per CDR3 protein. The sample comprises 90,000 to 100,000 distinct CDR3 sequences, 35% to 45% of which are singletons, and 30% to 40% rests with the top ten. Sequenced: glioma tissue, nonneoplastic brain tissue, or PBMCs (not recorded which). These receptors originate from a human donor with low-grade glioma or glioblastoma, undergoing nonglioma brain surgery, or in good health (not recorded which).

This clonotype has ten or more counts. The CDR3 DNA reads TGTGCCAGCAGCTCCCGTGGTCAGCCCCAGCATTTT. Residues: CASSSRGQPQHF. The chain joins TRBV12-3 or TRBV12-4 to TRBJ1-5, with no clear D. The germline V and J ends were trimmed by 6 bases and 6 bases, with 9 bases remaining between them. The CDR3 is 12 amino acids.

This clonotype was counted ten times or more. The CDR3 sequence is CASIRIPGGTQYF. In nucleotides, the CDR3 is TGTGCCAGCATCCGAATACCAGGAGGTACGCAGTATTTT. The chain combines TRBV28 with TRBJ2-3; D perhaps matches TRBD2 (5 bases). This CDR3 region has 13 residues. Trimming cost V 7 bases and J 8 bases, with 16 bases left between them. CDR1 and CDR2 from the germline V gene are MDHEN and SYDVKM.

This clonotype was seen at least ten times. The rearrangement links TRBV11-2 to TRBJ2-1, with 11 bases that match TRBD2. The CDR3 spans 13 residues. CDR1 and CDR2 from the germline V gene are SGHAT and FQNNGV. Losses at the gene ends were 5 bases for V and 10 bases for J; bases not matched to a gene: 4. The CDR3 bases are TGTGCCAGCAGCAGACTAGCGGGATCGGAGCAGTTCTTC. Translation gives CASSRLAGSEQFF.

This clonotype came up many times. The chain has TRBV28 and TRBJ2-3; weak D call: TRBD1 (6 bases). V gave up 5 bases and J gave up 4 bases, with 16 bases separating them. Germline V gene lookup returns CDR1 MDHEN and CDR2 SYDVKM. The CDR3 has 15 residues. The CDR3 sequence is CASSLTGTGADTQYF. The CDR3 bases are TGTGCCAGCAGTCTGACAGGCACGGGCGCAGATACGCAGTATTTT.

A word on this clonotype: This may arise from a read error, as a much more abundant clone is one base away. The CDR3 sequence is CASSPPRGGPYEQFF. The CDR3 bases are TGTGCCAGCAGCCCCCCCCGCGGGGGTCCCTACGAGCAGTTCTTC. The V and J genes are TRBV5-6 and TRBJ2-1, with 7 nucleotides matching TRBD2. The CDR3 contains 15 residues. V was pared by 4 bases and J by 10 bases, with 14 bases of the junction left unmatched. The germline CDR1 and CDR2 sequences are SGHDT and YYEEEE.

This clonotype was picked up many times. The chain couples TRBV24-1 to TRBJ2-7; the D is unclear. Germline CDR1 is KGHDR and CDR2 is SFDVKD. Trimming took off 3 bases at V and 5 bases at J, with 16 bases between the two ends. The CDR3 length is 15 residues. CDR3 loop: CATSDVSDKPHEQYF. The DNA for the CDR3 is TGTGCCACCAGTGATGTGTCAGACAAGCCCCACGAGCAGTACTTC.

The chain combines TRBV7-9 with TRBJ2-1; perhaps TRBD1 as D (6 bases). The V gene lost 2 bases and the J gene lost 10 bases, with 21 bases spanning the gap. There are 16 residues in the CDR3. Looked up from germline, CDR1 is SEHNR and CDR2 is FQNEAQ (reference sequence). The DNA of the CDR3 is TGTGCCAGCAGCTTACAGGCCGGGACAATCGCCTACGAGCAGTTCTTC. This encodes CASSLQAGTIAYEQFF.

There are many counts of this clonotype. The chain couples TRBV6-1 to TRBJ1-1; D unresolved. V was clipped by 6 bases and J by 7 bases, with 15 bases between them. This CDR3 comprises 13 residues. CDR1 and CDR2 (germline): MNHNS, SASEGT. The CDR3: CASSVTAVGEAFF. CDR3 nucleotide sequence: TGTGCCAGCAGCGTAACAGCCGTGGGTGAAGCTTTCTTT.

This clonotype was counted ten times or more. The chain recombines TRBV5-1 with TRBJ2-1, with D uncertain. V lost 1 base to trimming and J lost 7 bases, with 9 bases between them. The CDR3 loop spans 13 amino acids. Looked up from germline, CDR1 is SGHRS and CDR2 is YFSETQ. CDR3 residues: CASSLQSGNEQFF. The DNA for the CDR3 is TGCGCCAGCAGCTTGCAATCTGGGAATGAGCAGTTCTTC.

The CDR3 DNA reads as TGCAGTGCTAGAGATCCTTACGAACAGTTCTTC. It encodes CSARDPYEQFF. This rearrangement joins TRBV20-1 to TRBJ2-1; D gene ambiguous. Looked up from germline, CDR1 is DFQATT and CDR2 is SNEGSKA (reference sequence). This CDR3 is built from 11 residues. V was trimmed by 0 bases and J by 13 bases, leaving 10 bases between them.

The chain links TRBV28 to TRBJ2-1, with 10 bases fitting TRBD1. CDR3 length: 14 residues. The ends lost 5 bases at V and 9 bases at J; junction bases unmatched: 7. Germline V gene sequence: CDR1 MDHEN, CDR2 SYDVKM. The CDR3 here is CASSGDRGKVEQFF. The CDR3 DNA sequence: TGTGCCAGCAGTGGGGACAGGGGAAAGGTTGAGCAGTTCTTC.

Many counts were recorded for this clonotype. The CDR3 nucleotides are TGTGCCCGAGTAGACAGGGGGCGTTTTCTTATGGGAATGAACACTGAAGCTTTCTTT. Translating gives CARVDRGRFLMGMNTEAFF. This chain connects TRBV19 to TRBJ1-1, with 10 bases aligning to TRBD1. V gave up 11 bases and J gave up 0 bases; unmatched junction bases: 21. The CDR3 is 19 residues long. CDR1 and CDR2 (germline): LNHDA, SQIVND (reference sequence).

Ten or more counts support this clonotype. V gene TRBV7-2 combines with J gene TRBJ2-7, with no clear D. This CDR3 region has 13 residues. V gave up 6 bases and J gave up 4 bases, with 13 bases separating them. Germline V gene sequence: CDR1 SGHTA, CDR2 FQGNSA. CDR3 sequence (DNA): TGTGCCAGCAGGGTTGGCGGAAGTTACGAGCAGTACTTC. It is translated as CASRVGGSYEQYF.

This clonotype was counted ten times or more. The CDR3 loop is CASSTDSHSNQPQHF. CDR3 DNA: TGTGCCAGCAGCACGGACAGCCATAGCAATCAGCCCCAGCATTTT. The gene calls are TRBV9 and TRBJ1-5; D perhaps matches TRBD1 (6 bases). Deletions cut 4 bases from V and 0 bases from J, with 11 bases between. The CDR3 loop spans 15 amino acids. The germline V gene has CDR1 SGDLS and CDR2 YYNGEE.

For this clonotype: A read error is possible here, since a much larger clone lies one base away. V and J are TRBV10-2 and TRBJ2-7; 9 nucleotides line up with TRBD1. The germline V gene has CDR1 WSHSY and CDR2 SAAADI. The CDR3 runs to 14 residues. After removal of 3 bases from V and 9 bases from J, the junction contained 9 bases not matched to a gene. This CDR3 reads CASSDGGTGYRQYF. The CDR3 region has the DNA TGCGCCAGCAGTGATGGCGGGACAGGGTATCGGCAGTACTTC.

This clonotype was counted at least ten times. The J gene is TRBJ2-5, the V gene TRBV18; D call uncertain. CDR3 size: 12 residues. The germline V gene has CDR1 KGHSH and CDR2 LQKENI. Trimming removed 2 bases from V and 2 bases from J, with 3 bases in between. CDR3 DNA: TGTGCCAGCTCACCAGATCAAGAGACCCAGTACTTC. This encodes CASSPDQETQYF. Full variable domain (outside the CDR3, taken from reference TRBV18 and TRBJ2-5): NAGVMQNPRHLVRRRGQEARLRCSPMKGHSHVYWYRQLPEEGLKFMVYLQKENIIDESGMPKERFSAEFPKEGPSILRIQQVVRGDSAAYFCASSPDQETQYFGPGTRLLVL.

This clonotype was detected ten times or more. The gene calls are TRBV7-2 and TRBJ2-7; D is possibly TRBD2 (6 bases). Germline V gene sequence: CDR1 SGHTA, CDR2 FQGNSA. Trimming removed 4 bases at V and 1 base at J, with 11 bases between. The CDR3 is 14 residues long. CDR3 bases: TGTGCCAGCAGCTCCCGACTAGGTTCCTACGAGCAGTACTTC. Translating it yields CASSSRLGSYEQYF.

As regards this clonotype: A much larger clone differs by one base, so this may be a read error. This chain connects TRBV25-1 to TRBJ2-7, with TRBD2 matching over 12 bases. The closer fit of TRBJ2-1 to the DNA end suggests the J call may be wrong. There are 17 residues in the CDR3. Germline loops: CDR1 MGHDK, CDR2 SYGVNS. In nucleotides, the CDR3 is TGTGCCAGCAGTCCCCGACTAGCGGGGGCCGACACCTACGAGCAGTTCTTC. Residues: CASSPRLAGADTYEQFF.

This clonotype has ten or more counts. V usage is TRBV2 and J usage is TRBJ1-1; D not resolved. The V and J ends lost 4 bases and 4 bases respectively, with 7 bases between them. CDR3 length equals 12 residues. From germline, CDR1 is SNHLY and CDR2 FYNNEI. CDR3 loop: CASSVEGTEAFF. CDR3 bases: TGTGCCAGCAGTGTTGAAGGCACTGAAGCTTTCTTT. Combining the CDR3 with reference TRBV2 and TRBJ1-1 gives the whole variable domain EPEVTQTPSHQVTQMGQEVILRCVPISNHLYFYWYRQILGQKVEFLVSFYNNEISEKSEIFDDQFSVERPDGSNFTLKIRSTKLEDSAMYFCASSVEGTEAFFGQGTRLTVV.

Details on this clonotype: The CDR3 does not close with the conserved phenylalanine or tryptophan, likely indicating a read error. The gene calls are TRBV6-4 and TRBJ2-7; tentative D call: TRBD1 (6 bases). V was shortened by 6 bases and J by 8 bases, with 14 bases between the two germline ends. This CDR3 is built from 12 residues. The germline gives CDR1 MRHNA, CDR2 SNTAGT. The chain's CDR3 is CASRGDTFKQYL. The CDR3 nucleotides read TGTGCCAGCAGAGGGGACACCTTCAAGCAGTACCTC.

Concerning this clonotype: At one end, the junction sequence differs from germline, possibly due to a read error. The DNA for the CDR3 is TGTGCCAGCAGCTATGGGACAGGGGCAAACACCGGGGAGCTGTCTTTT. Translated: CASSYGTGANTGELSF. V is TRBV7-6 and J is TRBJ2-2; 10 bases align to TRBD1. The germline CDR1 and CDR2 sequences are SGHVS and FNYEAQ. The CDR3 covers 16 residues.